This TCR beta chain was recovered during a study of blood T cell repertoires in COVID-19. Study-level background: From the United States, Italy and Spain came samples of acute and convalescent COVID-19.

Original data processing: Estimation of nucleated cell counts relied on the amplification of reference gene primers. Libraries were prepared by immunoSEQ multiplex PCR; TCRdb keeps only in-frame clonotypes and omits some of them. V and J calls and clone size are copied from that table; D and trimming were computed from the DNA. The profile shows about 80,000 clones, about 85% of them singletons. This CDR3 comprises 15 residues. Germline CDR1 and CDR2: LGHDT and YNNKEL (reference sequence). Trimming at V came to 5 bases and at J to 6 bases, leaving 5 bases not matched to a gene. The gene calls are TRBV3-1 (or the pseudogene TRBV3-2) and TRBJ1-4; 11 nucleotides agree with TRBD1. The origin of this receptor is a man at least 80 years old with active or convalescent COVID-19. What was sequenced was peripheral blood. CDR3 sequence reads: CASSGQGALDEKLFF. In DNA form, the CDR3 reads TGTGCCAGCAGCGGACAGGGGGCATTGGATGAAAAACTGTTTTTT.